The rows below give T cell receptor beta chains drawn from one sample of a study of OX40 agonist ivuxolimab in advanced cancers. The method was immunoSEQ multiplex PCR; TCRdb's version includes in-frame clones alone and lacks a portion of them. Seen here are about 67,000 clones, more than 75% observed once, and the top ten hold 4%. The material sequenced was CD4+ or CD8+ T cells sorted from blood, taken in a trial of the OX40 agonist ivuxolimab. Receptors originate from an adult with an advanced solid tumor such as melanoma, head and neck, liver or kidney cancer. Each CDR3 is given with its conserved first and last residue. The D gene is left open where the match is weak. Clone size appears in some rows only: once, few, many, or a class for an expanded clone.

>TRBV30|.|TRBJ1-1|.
TGTGCCTGGGCGTCATTGGGCACTGAAGCTTTCTTT
CAWASLGTEAFF
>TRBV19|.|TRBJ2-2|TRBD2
TGTGCCTGTAAATCGGGACTAGCGGGAACGAACACCGGGGAGCTGTTTTTT
CACKSGLAGTNTGELFF
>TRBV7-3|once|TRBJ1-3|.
TGTGCCAGCAGCCTTACAGGGTACGGAAACACCATATATTTT
CASSLTGYGNTIYF
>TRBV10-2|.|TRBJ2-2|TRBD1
TGCGCCAGCAGGGAGACAGGGGGATCGTCCGGGGAGCTGTTTTTT
CASRETGGSSGELFF
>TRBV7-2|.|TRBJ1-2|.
TGTGCCAGCAGCTTAGGGGTCCGGGATGGCTACACCTTC
CASSLGVRDGYTF
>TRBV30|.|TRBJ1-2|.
TGTGCCTGGAGTGTCGGGGGGGGAGGCTACACCTTC
CAWSVGGGGYTF
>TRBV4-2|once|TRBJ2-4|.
TGTGCCAGCAGCCAGCAGGGGAGGGAGAACATTCAGTACTTC
CASSQQGRENIQYF
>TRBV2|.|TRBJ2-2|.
TGTGCCAGCAGCAAATGGACTCCCCCCACCGGGGAGCTGTTTTTT
CASSKWTPPTGELFF
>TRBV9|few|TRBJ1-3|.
TGTGCCAGCAGCGTAGACTGGAAAGGGGGAGGAAACACCATATATTTT
CASSVDWKGGGNTIYF
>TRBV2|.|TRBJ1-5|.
TGTGCCAGCAGGACGACATTGGGGGGTGAGCCCCAGCATTTT
CASRTTLGGEPQHF
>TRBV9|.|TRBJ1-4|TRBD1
TGTGCCAGCAGCGTCGGGACAGGGCCTGAAAAACTGTTTTTT
CASSVGTGPEKLFF
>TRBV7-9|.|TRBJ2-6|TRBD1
TGTGCCAGCGGTTACCGGGACAGAAACTCTGGGGCCAACGTCCTGACTTTC
CASGYRDRNSGANVLTF
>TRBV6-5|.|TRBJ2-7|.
TGTGCCAGCAGCCGGACCGGACTGAACTACGAGCAGTACTTC
CASSRTGLNYEQYF
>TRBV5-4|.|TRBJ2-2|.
TGTGCCAGCAGCTTGGCTCAGGGAGCGCGGGGCACCGGGGAGCTGTTTTTT
CASSLAQGARGTGELFF
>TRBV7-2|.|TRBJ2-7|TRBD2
TGTGCCAGCAGCTTAGGAATAGCGGGGCTGGACGAGCAGTACTTC
CASSLGIAGLDEQYF
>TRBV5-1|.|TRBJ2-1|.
TGCGCCAGCAGCTTGGGCAGTCTCTACAATGAGCAGTTCTTC
CASSLGSLYNEQFF
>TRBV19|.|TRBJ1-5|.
TGTGCCAGTAGTATCGGGGCAGGGTCGGGTCAGCCCCAGCATTTT
CASSIGAGSGQPQHF
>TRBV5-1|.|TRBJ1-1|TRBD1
TGCGCCAGCAGCGAAAACAGGGGGCAGGCTTTCTTT
CASSENRGQAFF
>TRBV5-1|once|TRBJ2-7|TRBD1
TGCGCCAGCAGCCTCCGGGGGGGACAGGGGGCGCGGGAGCAGTACTTC
CASSLRGGQGAREQYF
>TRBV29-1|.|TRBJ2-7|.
TGCGGCGTCGGCCGGACACTGGAGGTGGACGAGCAGTACTTC
CGVGRTLEVDEQYF
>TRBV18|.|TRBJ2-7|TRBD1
TGTGCCAGCTCACCCGGGACAGACTACGAGCAGTACTTC
CASSPGTDYEQYF
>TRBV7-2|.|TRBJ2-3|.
TGTGCCAGCACCTTTTTAGGGGGGGGACGACGCACAGATACGCAGTATTTT
CASTFLGGGRRTDTQYF
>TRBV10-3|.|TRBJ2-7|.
TGTGCCAGTAGCGTGGCCTACGAGCAGTACTTC
CASSVAYEQYF
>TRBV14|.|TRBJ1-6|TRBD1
TGTGCCAGCAGCCACCGGACAGGGTTTTCACCCCTCCACTTT
CASSHRTGFSPLHF
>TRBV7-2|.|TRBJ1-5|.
TGTGCCAGCAGCTATCAAGGCTTTATGGGCAATCAGCCCCAGCATTTT
CASSYQGFMGNQPQHF
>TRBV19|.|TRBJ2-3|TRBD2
TGTGCCAGTAGGGGGACTAGCGGGTCTAGCACAGATACGCAGTATTTT
CASRGTSGSSTDTQYF
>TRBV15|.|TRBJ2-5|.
TGTGCCACCAGCAGAGATGGACGACAAGAGACCCAGTACTTC
CATSRDGRQETQYF
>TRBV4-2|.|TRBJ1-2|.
TGTGCCAGCAGCCAAGAACTACGAGCTGAGGGTGGCTACACCTTC
CASSQELRAEGGYTF
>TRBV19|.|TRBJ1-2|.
TGTGCCAGTAGGATCCCGACAAACTATGGCTACACCTTC
CASRIPTNYGYTF
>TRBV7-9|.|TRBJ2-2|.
TGTGCCAGCAGCCGGGACATCAACACCGGGGAGCTGTTTTTT
CASSRDINTGELFF
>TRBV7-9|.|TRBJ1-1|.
TGTGCCAGCAGCTTTCCGGGGGCCGGTCGGTACACTGAAGCTTTCTTT
CASSFPGAGRYTEAFF
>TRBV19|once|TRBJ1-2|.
TGTGCCAGTAGTGAGCGGAGGCCTAACTATGGCTACACCTTC
CASSERRPNYGYTF
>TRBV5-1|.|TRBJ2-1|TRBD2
TGCGCCACCTCACCGTCCGGACTAGCGGGAGTCAATGAGCAGTTCTTC
CATSPSGLAGVNEQFF
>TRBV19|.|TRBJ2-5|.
TGTGCCAGTAGAGGCGGATGGGTTCAAGAGACCCAGTACTTC
CASRGGWVQETQYF
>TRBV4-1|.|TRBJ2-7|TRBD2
TGCGCCAGCTCGACTAGCGGGAGGGTGGACGAGCAGTACTTC
CASSTSGRVDEQYF
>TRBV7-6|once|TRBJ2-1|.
TGTGCCAGCAGCTCAACTACACTAACAAGGACCGGGGACAATGAGCAGTTCTTC
CASSSTTLTRTGDNEQFF
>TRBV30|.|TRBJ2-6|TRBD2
TGTGCCTGGAGTGAAGCGGGGGGCCCATCTTTC
CAWSEAGGPSF
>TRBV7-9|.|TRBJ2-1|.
TGTGCCAGCAGCTTTCCGGGACCTGGACACAATGAGCAGTTCTTC
CASSFPGPGHNEQFF
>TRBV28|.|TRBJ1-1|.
TGTGCCAGCGCCCCAGGGTTCACTGAAGCTTTCTTT
CASAPGFTEAFF
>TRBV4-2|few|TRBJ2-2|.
TGTGCCAGCAGCCAAGAGCAGTGGGGTCCCGACGCCGGGGAGCTGTTTTTT
CASSQEQWGPDAGELFF
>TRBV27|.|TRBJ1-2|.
TGTGCCAGCAGTTTATTCGCCACGCGGGGCACTGGCGGCTACACCTTC
CASSLFATRGTGGYTF